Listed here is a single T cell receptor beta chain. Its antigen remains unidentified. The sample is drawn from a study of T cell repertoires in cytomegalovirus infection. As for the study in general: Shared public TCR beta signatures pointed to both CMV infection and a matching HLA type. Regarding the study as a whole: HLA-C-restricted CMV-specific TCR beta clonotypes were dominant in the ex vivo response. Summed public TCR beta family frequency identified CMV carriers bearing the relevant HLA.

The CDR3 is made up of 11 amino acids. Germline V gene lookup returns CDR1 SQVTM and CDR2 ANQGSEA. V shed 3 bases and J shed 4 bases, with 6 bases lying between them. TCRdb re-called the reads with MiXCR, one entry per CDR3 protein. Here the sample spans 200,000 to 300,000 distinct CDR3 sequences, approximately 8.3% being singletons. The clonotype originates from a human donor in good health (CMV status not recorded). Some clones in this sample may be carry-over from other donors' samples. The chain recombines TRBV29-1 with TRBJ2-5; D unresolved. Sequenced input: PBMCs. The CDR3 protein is CSVELSETQYF. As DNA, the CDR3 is TGCAGCGTTGAGCTGTCAGAGACCCAGTACTTC. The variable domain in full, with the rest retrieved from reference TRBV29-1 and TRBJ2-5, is SAVISQKPSRDICQRGTSLTIQCQVDSQVTMMFWYRQQPGQSLTLIATANQGSEATYESGFVIDKFPISRPNLTFSTLTVSNMSPEDSSIYLCSVELSETQYFGPGTRLLVL.